Listed below are T cell receptor beta chains from one sample, sequenced in a study of T cell repertoires in cytomegalovirus infection. Their cognate antigens are unknown. Each CDR3 protein gets one entry after TCRdb re-called the reads with MiXCR. Of approximately 260,000 distinct CDR3 sequences in the sample, around 20% were seen once. The sample consisted of cultured PBMCs, taken from culture after CMV antigen stimulation. All receptors derive from a human donor in good health (CMV status not recorded). Some clones in this sample may be carry-over from other donors' samples. CDR3s include the opening cysteine and the closing phenylalanine or tryptophan. Each record gives: V gene, clone size, J gene, D gene, CDR3 protein, CDR3 DNA. The D gene is left open where the match is weak. The size field is filled for only some rows; it gives once, few, many or a size class.

>TRBV4-3|.|TRBJ2-2|.
CASSQAAGTTGELFF
TGCGCCAGCAGCCAAGCAGCAGGGACCACCGGGGAGCTGTTTTTT
>TRBV24-1|.|TRBJ2-1|.
CATSDFPGSSYNEQFF
TGTGCCACCAGTGATTTTCCAGGGAGTTCCTACAATGAGCAGTTCTTC
>TRBV7-2|.|TRBJ1-6|.
CASSPGEWESSPLHF
TGTGCCAGCAGCCCTGGCGAGTGGGAAAGCTCACCCCTCCACTTT
>TRBV4-3|few|TRBJ1-4|.
CASSPDSRDEKLFF
TGCGCCAGCAGCCCCGACAGCCGAGATGAAAAACTGTTTTTT
>TRBV19|few|TRBJ1-1|TRBD1
CASSIGRGQKNTEAFF
TGTGCCAGTAGTATTGGACGGGGACAGAAGAACACTGAAGCTTTCTTT
>TRBV5-1|.|TRBJ1-1|.
CASSPGGRTNTEAFF
TGCGCCAGCAGCCCGGGGGGCAGGACGAACACTGAAGCTTTCTTT
>TRBV12-3/TRBV12-4|.|TRBJ2-1|.
CASSSDEQFF
TGTGCCAGCAGTTCCGATGAGCAGTTCTTC
>TRBV4-3|.|TRBJ2-1|.
CASSQERTAYNEQFF
TGCGCCAGCAGCCAAGAAAGAACAGCTTACAATGAGCAGTTCTTC
>TRBV10-3|.|TRBJ2-3|.
CAISSKDTQYF
TGTGCCATCAGTAGTAAAGATACGCAGTATTTT
>TRBV5-5|.|TRBJ2-5|TRBD1
CASSLSTGIGETQYF
TGTGCCAGCAGCCTTTCGACAGGGATCGGGGAGACCCAGTACTTC
>TRBV6-5|many|TRBJ2-1|TRBD1
CASSYFGQGANEQFF
TGTGCCAGCAGTTACTTCGGACAGGGGGCTAATGAGCAGTTCTTC
>TRBV6-2/TRBV6-3|.|TRBJ2-1|.
CASRERSLYRGDEQFF
TGTGCCAGCAGAGAGAGATCACTTTATCGGGGCGATGAGCAGTTCTTC
>TRBV2|few|TRBJ1-1|.
CASSDNWPEAFF
TGTGCCAGCAGTGACAATTGGCCAGAAGCTTTCTTT
>TRBV7-9|few|TRBJ2-5|TRBD2
CASSLLAGESSATQETQYF
TGTGCCAGCAGCTTGTTAGCGGGAGAGTCTTCTGCGACCCAAGAGACCCAGTACTTC
>TRBV28|few|TRBJ1-1|.
CASSLLLGGKTEAFF
TGTGCCAGCAGTTTGCTACTCGGGGGGAAAACTGAAGCTTTCTTT
>TRBV7-6|.|TRBJ1-1|.
CASSLLRDSNSEAFF
TGTGCCAGCAGCTTATTGCGGGATTCGAACTCTGAAGCTTTCTTT
>TRBV7-7|many|TRBJ2-5|.
CASSLVRLETQYF
TGTGCTAGCAGCTTAGTGCGGTTAGAGACCCAGTACTTC
>TRBV12-3/TRBV12-4|.|TRBJ2-5|.
CASSLFDRETQYF
TGTGCCAGCAGTTTATTCGACCGAGAGACCCAGTACTTC
>TRBV2|.|TRBJ1-5|.
CASSEGGTRPGNQPQHF
TGTGCCAGCAGTGAAGGCGGGACAAGGCCCGGGAATCAGCCCCAGCATTTT
>TRBV19|many|TRBJ1-1|.
CASSISLTEAFF
TGTGCCAGTAGTATCTCCCTCACTGAAGCTTTCTTT
>TRBV7-2|many|TRBJ2-1|TRBD2
CASSLALSSGYYNEQFF
TGTGCCAGCAGCTTAGCGCTGTCTAGCGGATACTACAATGAGCAGTTCTTC
>TRBV6-2/TRBV6-3|.|TRBJ2-7|.
CASNWGGSYEQYF
TGTGCCAGCAACTGGGGCGGATCCTACGAGCAGTACTTC
>TRBV19|few|TRBJ2-7|TRBD2
CASSNRLAGTYEQYF
TGTGCCAGTAGTAACCGACTAGCGGGAACCTACGAGCAGTACTTC
>TRBV6-5|many|TRBJ2-5|TRBD2
CASSATSGKQETQYF
TGTGCCAGCAGTGCTACTAGCGGGAAACAAGAGACCCAGTACTTC
>TRBV14|few|TRBJ1-1|.
CASSHPQTMNTEAFF
TGTGCCAGCAGCCACCCACAGACAATGAACACTGAAGCTTTCTTT
>TRBV19|.|TRBJ1-2|TRBD1
CASTGQGTHGYTF
TGTGCCAGTACAGGACAGGGGACCCATGGCTACACCTTC
>TRBV12-3/TRBV12-4|few|TRBJ2-1|TRBD2
CASSLTSASSYNEQFF
TGTGCCAGCAGTTTAACTAGCGCTAGCTCCTACAATGAGCAGTTCTTC
>TRBV7-6|many|TRBJ2-1|.
CASSLGGIEQFF
TGTGCCAGCAGCTTAGGCGGAATTGAGCAGTTCTTC
>TRBV6-6|.|TRBJ1-6|TRBD1
CASRIPGQGNPPLHF
TGTGCCAGCAGAATCCCGGGACAGGGTAATCCACCCCTCCACTTT
>TRBV7-9|few|TRBJ1-6|TRBD1
CASSFGTANSPLHF
TGTGCCAGCAGCTTCGGGACAGCCAATTCACCCCTCCACTTT
>TRBV25-1|few|TRBJ2-3|.
CASGNRDYF
TGTGCCAGCGGCAACAGGGACTATTTT
>TRBV4-3|.|TRBJ2-5|TRBD2
CASSHGLAGARETQYF
TGCGCCAGCAGCCATGGGCTAGCGGGAGCTAGAGAGACCCAGTACTTC
>TRBV20-1|.|TRBJ2-5|.
CSARDFRGNSGETQYF
TGCAGTGCTAGAGATTTCCGCGGGAATTCGGGAGAGACCCAGTACTTC
>TRBV6-2/TRBV6-3|.|TRBJ1-1|.
CASRDITEAFF
TGTGCCAGCAGAGATATCACTGAAGCTTTCTTT
>TRBV6-2/TRBV6-3|few|TRBJ2-1|TRBD2
CASSYQREVDEQFF
TGTGCCAGCAGTTACCAGCGGGAGGTAGATGAGCAGTTCTTC
>TRBV6-1|.|TRBJ1-6|TRBD1
CASSTDRGGRSPLHF
TGTGCCAGCAGTACGGACAGGGGAGGACGGTCACCCCTCCACTTT
>TRBV7-2|.|TRBJ2-5|.
CASSLGRRQETQYF
TGTGCCAGCAGCTTAGGACGTCGACAAGAGACCCAGTACTTC
>TRBV7-3|many|TRBJ1-2|.
CASSLGPDSNYGYTF
TGTGCCAGCAGCCTCGGGCCAGACTCTAACTATGGCTACACCTTC
>TRBV4-1|few|TRBJ2-1|.
CASSQVGRMDEQFF
TGCGCCAGCAGCCAAGTTGGCCGGATGGATGAGCAGTTCTTC
>TRBV11-2|.|TRBJ1-3|.
CASSPQGSTSGNTIYF
TGTGCCAGCAGCCCTCAGGGGTCCACCTCTGGAAACACCATATATTTT
>TRBV5-4|few|TRBJ2-5|TRBD2
CASSLYLGRGFETQYF
TGTGCCAGCAGCTTGTATCTCGGGAGGGGTTTCGAGACCCAGTACTTC
>TRBV7-2|many|TRBJ2-7|.
CASSEPQGGAVEQYF
TGTGCCAGCAGTGAGCCTCAGGGGGGGGCGGTCGAGCAGTACTTC
>TRBV12-3/TRBV12-4|.|TRBJ2-5|TRBD2
CASSEGLAVETQYF
TGTGCCAGCAGTGAGGGCCTAGCGGTGGAGACCCAGTACTTC
>TRBV15|few|TRBJ1-1|TRBD1
CATSGGQGVGNTEAFF
TGTGCCACCAGCGGGGGACAGGGCGTGGGGAACACTGAAGCTTTCTTT
>TRBV7-9|many|TRBJ1-2|.
CASSSRGFNYGYTF
TGTGCCAGCAGCTCGAGGGGATTTAACTATGGCTACACCTTC
>TRBV7-3|.|TRBJ2-3|.
CASSRQAGLTDTQYF
TGTGCCAGCAGCCGACAGGCGGGCCTCACAGATACGCAGTATTTT
>TRBV28|.|TRBJ2-1|TRBD2
CASTQGGSGSFYEQFF
TGTGCCAGCACACAAGGTGGTAGCGGGAGCTTTTATGAGCAGTTCTTC
>TRBV2|few|TRBJ2-3|TRBD2
CATSPTSFTDTQYF
TGTGCCACCAGCCCGACTAGCTTTACAGATACGCAGTATTTT
>TRBV7-2|many|TRBJ1-1|.
CASSLGPSGGTEAFF
TGTGCCAGCAGCTTAGGGCCGTCGGGGGGCACTGAAGCTTTCTTT
>TRBV12-3/TRBV12-4|.|TRBJ2-7|TRBD2
CASSPAGEDEQYF
TGTGCCAGCAGCCCGGCGGGGGAAGACGAGCAGTACTTC
>TRBV29-1|.|TRBJ1-1|.
CSVAGTDREAFF
TGCAGCGTCGCGGGAACCGACAGGGAAGCTTTCTTT
>TRBV7-2|few|TRBJ1-2|.
CASSPLTSTGYTF
TGTGCCAGCAGCCCGCTGACATCTACCGGCTACACCTTC